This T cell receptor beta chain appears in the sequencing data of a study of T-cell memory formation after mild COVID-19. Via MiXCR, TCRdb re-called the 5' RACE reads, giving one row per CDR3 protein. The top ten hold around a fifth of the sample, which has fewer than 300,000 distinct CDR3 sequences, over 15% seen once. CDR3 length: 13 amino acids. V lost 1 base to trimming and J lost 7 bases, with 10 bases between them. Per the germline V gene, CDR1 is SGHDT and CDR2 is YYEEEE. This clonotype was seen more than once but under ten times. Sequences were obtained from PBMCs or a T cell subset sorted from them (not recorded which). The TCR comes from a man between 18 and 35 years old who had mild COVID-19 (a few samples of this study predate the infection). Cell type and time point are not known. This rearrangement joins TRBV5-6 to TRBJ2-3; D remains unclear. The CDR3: CASSLLGIHTQYF. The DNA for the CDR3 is TGTGCCAGCAGCTTGTTAGGGATACATACGCAGTATTTT.